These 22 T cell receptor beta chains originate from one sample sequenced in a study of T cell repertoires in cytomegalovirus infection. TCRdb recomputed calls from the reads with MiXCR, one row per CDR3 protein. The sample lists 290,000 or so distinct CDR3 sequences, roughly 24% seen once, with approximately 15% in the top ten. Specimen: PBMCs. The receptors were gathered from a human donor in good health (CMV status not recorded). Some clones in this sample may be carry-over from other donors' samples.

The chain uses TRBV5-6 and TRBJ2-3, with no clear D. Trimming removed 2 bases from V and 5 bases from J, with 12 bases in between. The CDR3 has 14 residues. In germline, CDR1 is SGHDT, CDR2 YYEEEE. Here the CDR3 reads CASSFGSMGDTQYF. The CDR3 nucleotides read TGTGCCAGCAGCTTTGGGTCAATGGGAGATACGCAGTATTTT.

The CDR3 DNA follows: TGTGCCAGCAGTGACGATGCGAGCTCCTACAATGAGCAGTTCTTC. Translation gives CASSDDASSYNEQFF. This chain links TRBV6-4 with TRBJ2-1; D ambiguous. This CDR3 spans 15 amino acids. Trimming removed 2 bases at V and 0 bases at J, with 8 bases between. Germline V lookup: CDR1 MRHNA, CDR2 SNTAGT.

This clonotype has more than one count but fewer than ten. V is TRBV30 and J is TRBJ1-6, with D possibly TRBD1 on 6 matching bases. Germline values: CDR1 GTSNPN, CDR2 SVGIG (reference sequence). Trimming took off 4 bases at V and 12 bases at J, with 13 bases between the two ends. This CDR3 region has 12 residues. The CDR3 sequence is CAWNRAERPLHF. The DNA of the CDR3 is TGTGCCTGGAACAGGGCAGAGCGACCCCTCCACTTT.

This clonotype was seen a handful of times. The DNA of the CDR3 is TGTGCCAGCACCTTCGCGGGTCGGCCAGATACGCAGTATTTT. The encoded protein is CASTFAGRPDTQYF. The chain uses TRBV28 and TRBJ2-3, with a tentative D call TRBD2 (5 bases). The germline V gene has CDR1 MDHEN and CDR2 SYDVKM. The CDR3 extends over 14 amino acids. V lost 7 bases, J lost 4 bases, and 15 bases lay in between.

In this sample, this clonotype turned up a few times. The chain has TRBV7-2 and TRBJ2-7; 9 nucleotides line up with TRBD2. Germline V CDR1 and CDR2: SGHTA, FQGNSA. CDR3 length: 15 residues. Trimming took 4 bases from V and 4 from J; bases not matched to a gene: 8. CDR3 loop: CASSSSAGGPYEQYF. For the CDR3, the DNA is TGTGCCAGCAGCTCTAGTGCGGGAGGGCCTTACGAGCAGTACTTC.

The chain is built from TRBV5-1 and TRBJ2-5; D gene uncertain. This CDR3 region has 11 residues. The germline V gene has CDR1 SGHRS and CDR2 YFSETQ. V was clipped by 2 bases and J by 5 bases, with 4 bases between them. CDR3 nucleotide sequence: TGCGCCAGCAGCTTTAATGAGACCCAGTACTTC. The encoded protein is CASSFNETQYF. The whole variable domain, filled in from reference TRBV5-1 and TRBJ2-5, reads KAGVTQTPRYLIKTRGQQVTLSCSPISGHRSVSWYQQTPGQGLQFLFEYFSETQRNKGNFPGRFSGRQFSNSRSEMNVSTLELGDSALYLCASSFNETQYFGPGTRLLVL.

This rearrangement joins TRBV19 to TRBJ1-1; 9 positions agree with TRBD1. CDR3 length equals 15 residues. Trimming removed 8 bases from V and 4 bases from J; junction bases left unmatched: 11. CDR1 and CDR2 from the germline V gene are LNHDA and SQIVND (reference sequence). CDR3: CASSDRGTIGTEAFF. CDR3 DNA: TGTGCCAGTTCTGACAGGGGGACGATCGGCACTGAAGCTTTCTTT.

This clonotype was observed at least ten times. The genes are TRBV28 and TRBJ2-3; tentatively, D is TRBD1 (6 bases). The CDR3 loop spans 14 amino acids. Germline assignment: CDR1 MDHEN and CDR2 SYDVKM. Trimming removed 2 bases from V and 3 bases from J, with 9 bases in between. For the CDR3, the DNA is TGTGCCAGCAGTTTACCCGGGACAACAGATACGCAGTATTTT. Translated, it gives CASSLPGTTDTQYF.

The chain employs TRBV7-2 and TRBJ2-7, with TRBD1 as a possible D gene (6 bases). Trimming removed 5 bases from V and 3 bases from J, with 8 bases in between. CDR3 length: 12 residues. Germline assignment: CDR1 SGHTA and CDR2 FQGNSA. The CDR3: CASSRTDYEQYF. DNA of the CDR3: TGTGCCAGCAGCCGGACAGACTACGAGCAGTACTTC.

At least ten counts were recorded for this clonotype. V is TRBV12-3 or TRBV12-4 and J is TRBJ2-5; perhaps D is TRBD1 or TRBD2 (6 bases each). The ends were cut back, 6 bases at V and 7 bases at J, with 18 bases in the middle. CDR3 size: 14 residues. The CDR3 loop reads CASSLLSGAGTQYF. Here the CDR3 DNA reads TGTGCCAGCAGCCTACTTTCGGGGGCAGGGACCCAGTACTTC.

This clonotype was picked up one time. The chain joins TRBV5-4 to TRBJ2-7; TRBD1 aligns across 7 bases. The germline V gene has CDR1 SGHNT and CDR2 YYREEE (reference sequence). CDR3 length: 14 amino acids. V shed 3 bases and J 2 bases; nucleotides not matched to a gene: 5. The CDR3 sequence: CASSSGTVAYEQYF. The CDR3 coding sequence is TGTGCCAGCAGCTCAGGGACAGTCGCCTACGAGCAGTACTTC.

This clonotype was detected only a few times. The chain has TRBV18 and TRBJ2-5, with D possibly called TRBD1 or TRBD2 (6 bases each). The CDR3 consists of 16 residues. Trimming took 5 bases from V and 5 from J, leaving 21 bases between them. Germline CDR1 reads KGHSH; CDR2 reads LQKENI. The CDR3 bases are TGTGCCAGCTCAAGATCGGGGGCCCAACTCGGGGAGACCCAGTACTTC. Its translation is CASSRSGAQLGETQYF.

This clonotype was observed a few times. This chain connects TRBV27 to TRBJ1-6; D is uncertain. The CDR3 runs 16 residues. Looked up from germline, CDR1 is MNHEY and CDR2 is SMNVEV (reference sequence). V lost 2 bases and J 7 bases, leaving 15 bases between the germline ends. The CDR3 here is CASSLMQTSTNSPLHF. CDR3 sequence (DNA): TGTGCCAGCAGTTTAATGCAGACTTCGACGAATTCACCCCTCCACTTT.

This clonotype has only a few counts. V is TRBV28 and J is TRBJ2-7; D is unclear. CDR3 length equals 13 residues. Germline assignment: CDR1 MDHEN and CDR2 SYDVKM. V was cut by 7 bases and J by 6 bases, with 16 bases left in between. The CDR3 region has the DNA TGTGCCAGCACTTCGTACGCCGATTCCGAGCAGTACTTC. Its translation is CASTSYADSEQYF. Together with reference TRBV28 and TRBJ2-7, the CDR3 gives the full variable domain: DVKVTQSSRYLVKRTGEKVFLECVQDMDHENMFWYRQDPGLGLRLIYFSYDVKMKEKGDIPEGYSVSREKKERFSLILESASTNQTSMYLCASTSYADSEQYFGPGTRLTVT.

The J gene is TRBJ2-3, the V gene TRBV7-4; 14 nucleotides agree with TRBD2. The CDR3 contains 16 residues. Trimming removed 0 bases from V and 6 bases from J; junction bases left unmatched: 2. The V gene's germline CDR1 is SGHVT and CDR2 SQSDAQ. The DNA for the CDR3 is TGTGCCAGCAGCTTAGCGACTAGCGGGAGGGCCGATACGCAGTATTTT. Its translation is CASSLATSGRADTQYF. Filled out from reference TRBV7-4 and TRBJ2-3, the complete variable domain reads GAGVSQSPRYKVAKRGRDVALRCDSISGHVTLYWYRQTLGQGSEVLTYSQSDAQRDKSGRPSGRFSAERPERSVSTLKIQRTEQGDSAVYLCASSLATSGRADTQYFGPGTRLTVL.

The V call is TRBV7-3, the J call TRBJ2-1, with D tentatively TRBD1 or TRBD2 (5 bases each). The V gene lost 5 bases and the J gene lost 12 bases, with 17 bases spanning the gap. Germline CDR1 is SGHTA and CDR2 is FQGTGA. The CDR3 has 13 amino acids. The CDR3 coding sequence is TGTGCCAGCAGCCGTTACGGGGCCGCGGGGCAGTTCTTC. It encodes CASSRYGAAGQFF.

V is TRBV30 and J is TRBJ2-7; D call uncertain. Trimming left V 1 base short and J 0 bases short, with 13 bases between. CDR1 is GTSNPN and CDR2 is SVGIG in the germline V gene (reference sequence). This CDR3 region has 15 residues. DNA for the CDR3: TGTGCCTGGAGTGCCCCTGCACGGCTCTCCTACGAGCAGTACTTC. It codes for CAWSAPARLSYEQYF.

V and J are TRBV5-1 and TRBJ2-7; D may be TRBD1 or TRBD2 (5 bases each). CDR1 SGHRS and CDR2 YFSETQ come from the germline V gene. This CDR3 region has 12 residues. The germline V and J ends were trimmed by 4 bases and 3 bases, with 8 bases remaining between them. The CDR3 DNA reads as TGCGCCAGCAGCGGGACCCACTACGAGCAGTACTTC. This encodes CASSGTHYEQYF.

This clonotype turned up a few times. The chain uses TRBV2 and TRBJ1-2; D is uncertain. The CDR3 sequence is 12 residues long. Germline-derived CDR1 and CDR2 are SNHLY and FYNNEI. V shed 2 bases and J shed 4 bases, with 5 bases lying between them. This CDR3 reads CASSESGYGYTF. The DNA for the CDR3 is TGTGCCAGCAGTGAATCTGGCTATGGCTACACCTTC.

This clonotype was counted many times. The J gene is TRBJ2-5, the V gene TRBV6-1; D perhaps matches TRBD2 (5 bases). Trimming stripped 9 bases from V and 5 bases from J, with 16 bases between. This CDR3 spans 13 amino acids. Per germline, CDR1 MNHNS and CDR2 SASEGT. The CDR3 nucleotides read TGTGCCAGTCAGGAGGTGACTGGCGAGACCCAGTACTTC. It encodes CASQEVTGETQYF.

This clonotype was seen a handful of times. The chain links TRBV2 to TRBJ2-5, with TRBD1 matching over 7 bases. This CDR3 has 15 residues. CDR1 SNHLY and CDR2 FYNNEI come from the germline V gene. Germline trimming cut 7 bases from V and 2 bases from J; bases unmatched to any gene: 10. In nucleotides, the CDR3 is TGTGCCAGCATCTCACAGACAGGGAGTCAAGAGACCCAGTACTTC. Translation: CASISQTGSQETQYF.

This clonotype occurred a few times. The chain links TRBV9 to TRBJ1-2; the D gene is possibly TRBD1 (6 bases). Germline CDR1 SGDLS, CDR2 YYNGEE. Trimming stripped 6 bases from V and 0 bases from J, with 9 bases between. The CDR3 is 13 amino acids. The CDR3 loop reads CASTRDTNYGYTF. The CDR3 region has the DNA TGTGCCAGCACTAGGGACACTAACTATGGCTACACCTTC.